This is a list of T cell receptor beta chains from one sample in a study of T cell responses to AZD1222 COVID-19 vaccine. The table came from immunoSEQ multiplex PCR; TCRdb's copy has only in-frame clones and leaves some out. The data contain about 42,000 clones, about 91% of them seen just once; the ten biggest clones take up just under 25%. The sequencing used peripheral blood, collected 28 days after the second AZD1222 dose. Receptors originate from an adult who received the AZD1222 COVID-19 vaccine. CDR3s include the opening cysteine and the closing phenylalanine or tryptophan. The D gene is left open where the match is weak. Not all rows give a size; the values are once, few, many and, for expanded clones, a class.

CDR3 length: 13
D gene: NA
clone size: NA
V gene: TRBV6-5
J gene: TRBJ2-7
CDR3 protein: CASSLQGFIEQYF
CDR3 DNA: TGTGCCAGCAGCCTCCAGGGGTTCATCGAGCAGTACTTC

CDR3 length: 15
D gene: NA
clone size: NA
V gene: TRBV7-2
J gene: TRBJ2-1
CDR3 protein: CASSLVASPGHEQFF
CDR3 DNA: TGTGCCAGCAGCTTAGTGGCTAGCCCGGGCCATGAGCAGTTCTTC

CDR3 length: 13
D gene: NA
clone size: NA
V gene: TRBV18
J gene: TRBJ1-1
CDR3 protein: CASSPGMNTEAFF
CDR3 DNA: TGTGCCAGCTCACCAGGAATGAACACTGAAGCTTTCTTT

CDR3 length: 13
D gene: NA
clone size: NA
V gene: TRBV3-1/TRBV3-2
J gene: TRBJ1-1
CDR3 protein: CASSQGGETEAFF
CDR3 DNA: TGTGCCAGCAGCCAGGGGGGTGAGACTGAAGCTTTCTTT

CDR3 length: 19
D gene: NA
clone size: NA
V gene: TRBV5-3
J gene: TRBJ1-5
CDR3 protein: CARSLWPGHGSLGNQPQHF
CDR3 DNA: TGTGCCAGAAGCTTGTGGCCAGGGCATGGTAGTTTGGGCAATCAGCCCCAGCATTTT

CDR3 length: 15
D gene: NA
clone size: NA
V gene: TRBV18
J gene: TRBJ2-7
CDR3 protein: CASSPGLDGALAQYF
CDR3 DNA: TGTGCCAGCTCACCAGGGTTGGACGGTGCCTTGGCGCAGTACTTC

CDR3 length: 11
D gene: NA
clone size: NA
V gene: TRBV20-1
J gene: TRBJ2-5
CDR3 protein: CSARIGETQYF
CDR3 DNA: TGCAGTGCTAGGATCGGAGAGACCCAGTACTTC

CDR3 length: 16
D gene: TRBD2
clone size: NA
V gene: TRBV4-2
J gene: TRBJ2-3
CDR3 protein: CASSQVGTSGASTQYF
CDR3 DNA: TGTGCCAGCAGCCAAGTCGGGACTAGCGGGGCAAGTACGCAGTATTTT

CDR3 length: 15
D gene: NA
clone size: once
V gene: TRBV2
J gene: TRBJ2-4
CDR3 protein: CASTSYQGGQNIQYF
CDR3 DNA: TGTGCCAGCACGTCTTACCAGGGGGGTCAAAACATTCAGTACTTC

CDR3 length: 13
D gene: TRBD2
clone size: NA
V gene: TRBV12-5
J gene: TRBJ2-1
CDR3 protein: CASGLAPGGPGFF
CDR3 DNA: TGTGCTAGTGGTTTGGCCCCGGGAGGTCCAGGGTTCTTC

CDR3 length: 16
D gene: NA
clone size: NA
V gene: TRBV6-1
J gene: TRBJ2-6
CDR3 protein: CASSEAWGLGANVLTF
CDR3 DNA: TGTGCCAGCAGTGAAGCGTGGGGGCTTGGGGCCAACGTCCTGACTTTC

CDR3 length: 12
D gene: NA
clone size: NA
V gene: TRBV12-5
J gene: TRBJ1-2
CDR3 protein: CASGLTSGGYTF
CDR3 DNA: TGTGCTAGTGGTTTGACGTCGGGGGGCTACACCTTC

CDR3 length: 16
D gene: TRBD1
clone size: NA
V gene: TRBV29-1
J gene: TRBJ1-1
CDR3 protein: CSVARTGVAGGTEAFF
CDR3 DNA: TGCAGCGTTGCGAGGACAGGGGTGGCAGGTGGGACTGAAGCTTTCTTT

CDR3 length: 15
D gene: NA
clone size: NA
V gene: TRBV6-5
J gene: TRBJ1-4
CDR3 protein: CASSPAAGRWEKLFF
CDR3 DNA: TGTGCCAGCAGCCCCGCTGCAGGGAGGTGGGAAAAACTGTTTTTT

CDR3 length: 15
D gene: NA
clone size: NA
V gene: TRBV18
J gene: TRBJ2-7
CDR3 protein: CASSPPSRESDEQYF
CDR3 DNA: TGTGCCAGCTCACCACCGTCACGGGAGAGTGACGAGCAGTACTTC

CDR3 length: 12
D gene: NA
clone size: NA
V gene: TRBV11-2
J gene: TRBJ1-3
CDR3 protein: CASSLAGGTIYF
CDR3 DNA: TGTGCCAGCAGCTTAGCGGGCGGCACCATATATTTT

CDR3 length: 11
D gene: NA
clone size: NA
V gene: TRBV30
J gene: TRBJ2-3
CDR3 protein: CAWSVSDTQYF
CDR3 DNA: TGTGCCTGGAGTGTATCAGATACGCAGTATTTT

CDR3 length: 14
D gene: TRBD2
clone size: NA
V gene: TRBV7-9
J gene: TRBJ2-7
CDR3 protein: CASSRLAGTYEQYF
CDR3 DNA: TGTGCCAGCAGCCGACTAGCGGGAACCTACGAGCAGTACTTC

CDR3 length: 13
D gene: NA
clone size: NA
V gene: TRBV7-3
J gene: TRBJ2-6
CDR3 protein: CASRSSGANVLTF
CDR3 DNA: TGTGCCAGCAGGAGCTCTGGGGCCAACGTCCTGACTTTC

CDR3 length: 16
D gene: NA
clone size: NA
V gene: TRBV6-5
J gene: TRBJ2-2
CDR3 protein: CASSYSAQGPSGELFF
CDR3 DNA: TGTGCCAGCAGTTACTCGGCCCAGGGTCCCTCCGGGGAGCTGTTTTTT

CDR3 length: 17
D gene: TRBD1
clone size: NA
V gene: TRBV4-3
J gene: TRBJ1-6
CDR3 protein: CASSLIYGTGENSPLHF
CDR3 DNA: TGCGCCAGCAGCCTTATATACGGGACAGGGGAGAATTCACCCCTCCACTTT

CDR3 length: 15
D gene: NA
clone size: NA
V gene: TRBV4-1
J gene: TRBJ1-1
CDR3 protein: CASSQDTGTGTEAFF
CDR3 DNA: TGCGCCAGCAGCCAAGATACGGGGACTGGCACTGAAGCTTTCTTT

CDR3 length: 16
D gene: TRBD2
clone size: NA
V gene: TRBV6-5
J gene: TRBJ2-5
CDR3 protein: CASSYRWGGGGETQYF
CDR3 DNA: TGTGCCAGCAGTTACAGGTGGGGGGGTGGCGGAGAGACCCAGTACTTC

CDR3 length: 15
D gene: TRBD2
clone size: few
V gene: TRBV7-3
J gene: TRBJ2-1
CDR3 protein: CASSFSGGARDEQFF
CDR3 DNA: TGTGCCAGCAGCTTTAGCGGGGGGGCCCGGGACGAGCAGTTCTTC

CDR3 length: 15
D gene: NA
clone size: NA
V gene: TRBV6-1
J gene: TRBJ1-5
CDR3 protein: CASSEGWSANQPQHF
CDR3 DNA: TGTGCCAGCAGCGAAGGTTGGTCAGCCAATCAGCCCCAGCATTTT

CDR3 length: 15
D gene: TRBD1
clone size: once
V gene: TRBV7-2
J gene: TRBJ2-1
CDR3 protein: CASSLAGQVHNEQFF
CDR3 DNA: TGTGCCAGCAGCTTGGCGGGACAGGTCCACAATGAGCAGTTCTTC

CDR3 length: 15
D gene: NA
clone size: once
V gene: TRBV9
J gene: TRBJ2-7
CDR3 protein: CASSPQLYSSYEQYF
CDR3 DNA: TGTGCCAGCAGCCCCCAGCTCTACAGCTCCTACGAGCAGTACTTC

CDR3 length: 12
D gene: NA
clone size: NA
V gene: TRBV2
J gene: TRBJ2-3
CDR3 protein: CASSGPRAAQYF
CDR3 DNA: TGTGCCAGCAGTGGGCCCCGGGCTGCGCAGTATTTT

CDR3 length: 16
D gene: NA
clone size: NA
V gene: TRBV18
J gene: TRBJ2-1
CDR3 protein: CASSPLYETDYNEQFF
CDR3 DNA: TGTGCCAGCTCACCATTATACGAGACAGACTACAATGAGCAGTTCTTC

CDR3 length: 15
D gene: NA
clone size: NA
V gene: TRBV5-6
J gene: TRBJ1-1
CDR3 protein: CASSSDPKAGTEAFF
CDR3 DNA: TGTGCCAGCAGCTCGGACCCGAAGGCCGGCACTGAAGCTTTCTTT

CDR3 length: 13
D gene: NA
clone size: NA
V gene: TRBV7-9
J gene: TRBJ2-5
CDR3 protein: CASSLQKGETQYF
CDR3 DNA: TGTGCCAGCAGCCTCCAAAAGGGGGAGACCCAGTACTTC

CDR3 length: 16
D gene: TRBD1
clone size: few
V gene: TRBV19
J gene: TRBJ1-5
CDR3 protein: CASSPGQAAHLGPQHF
CDR3 DNA: TGTGCCAGTAGTCCCGGACAGGCCGCGCATCTTGGGCCCCAGCATTTT

CDR3 length: 11
D gene: NA
clone size: NA
V gene: TRBV7-9
J gene: TRBJ2-7
CDR3 protein: CASSTTFKQYF
CDR3 DNA: TGTGCCAGCAGCACAACCTTTAAGCAGTACTTC

CDR3 length: 16
D gene: TRBD2
clone size: NA
V gene: TRBV5-8
J gene: TRBJ2-7
CDR3 protein: CASSLGFSGSRYEQYF
CDR3 DNA: TGTGCCAGCAGCTTGGGGTTCAGCGGGAGTAGGTACGAGCAGTACTTC

CDR3 length: 13
D gene: NA
clone size: NA
V gene: TRBV2
J gene: TRBJ1-1
CDR3 protein: CASTTTGNTEAFF
CDR3 DNA: TGTGCCAGCACCACGACAGGGAACACTGAAGCTTTCTTT

CDR3 length: 12
D gene: NA
clone size: NA
V gene: TRBV27
J gene: TRBJ2-7
CDR3 protein: CASSFRVSEQYF
CDR3 DNA: TGTGCCAGCAGTTTCAGGGTTTCCGAGCAGTACTTC

CDR3 length: 16
D gene: TRBD1
clone size: NA
V gene: TRBV30
J gene: TRBJ2-6
CDR3 protein: CAWSAGQISGANVLTF
CDR3 DNA: TGTGCCTGGAGTGCGGGACAGATCTCTGGGGCCAACGTCCTGACTTTC

CDR3 length: 16
D gene: NA
clone size: few
V gene: TRBV10-3
J gene: TRBJ2-5
CDR3 protein: CAISDPGRGGQETQYF
CDR3 DNA: TGTGCCATCAGTGACCCGGGCAGGGGGGGCCAAGAGACCCAGTACTTC

CDR3 length: 14
D gene: NA
clone size: NA
V gene: TRBV19
J gene: TRBJ1-2
CDR3 protein: CASSPDGRVGGYTF
CDR3 DNA: TGTGCCAGTAGTCCAGACGGGAGGGTTGGCGGCTACACCTTC

CDR3 length: 11
D gene: NA
clone size: NA
V gene: TRBV2
J gene: TRBJ1-1
CDR3 protein: CASSEVGRAFF
CDR3 DNA: TGTGCCAGCAGTGAGGTAGGGAGGGCTTTCTTT

CDR3 length: 14
D gene: TRBD1
clone size: NA
V gene: TRBV5-1
J gene: TRBJ2-5
CDR3 protein: CASSFLDRGETQYF
CDR3 DNA: TGCGCCAGCAGCTTCCTAGACAGGGGAGAGACCCAGTACTTC

CDR3 length: 17
D gene: NA
clone size: NA
V gene: TRBV7-9
J gene: TRBJ2-7
CDR3 protein: CASSARNREVSAYEQYF
CDR3 DNA: TGTGCCAGCAGCGCCCGTAACAGGGAGGTGAGCGCCTACGAGCAGTACTTC

CDR3 length: 13
D gene: TRBD1
clone size: NA
V gene: TRBV2
J gene: TRBJ1-5
CDR3 protein: CAIGTAEGQPQHF
CDR3 DNA: TGTGCCATCGGGACAGCAGAGGGTCAGCCCCAGCATTTT

CDR3 length: 13
D gene: NA
clone size: NA
V gene: TRBV6-5
J gene: TRBJ1-1
CDR3 protein: CASTPVWNTEAFF
CDR3 DNA: TGTGCCAGCACCCCCGTGTGGAACACTGAAGCTTTCTTT

CDR3 length: 13
D gene: NA
clone size: once
V gene: TRBV3-1/TRBV3-2
J gene: TRBJ2-3
CDR3 protein: CASMTYGTDTQYF
CDR3 DNA: TGTGCCAGCATGACCTATGGAACAGATACGCAGTATTTT

CDR3 length: 16
D gene: TRBD2
clone size: NA
V gene: TRBV7-6
J gene: TRBJ2-5
CDR3 protein: CASSTGLAGGKETQYF
CDR3 DNA: TGTGCCAGCAGCACGGGACTAGCGGGGGGGAAAGAGACCCAGTACTTC

CDR3 length: 16
D gene: NA
clone size: NA
V gene: TRBV9
J gene: TRBJ2-3
CDR3 protein: CASSVGVSLVGDTQYF
CDR3 DNA: TGTGCCAGCAGCGTAGGGGTTTCTCTGGTGGGAGATACGCAGTATTTT

CDR3 length: 14
D gene: TRBD1
clone size: NA
V gene: TRBV5-1
J gene: TRBJ1-2
CDR3 protein: CASSPRTGGDGYTF
CDR3 DNA: TGCGCCAGCAGCCCCAGGACAGGGGGCGATGGCTACACCTTC

CDR3 length: 12
D gene: NA
clone size: NA
V gene: TRBV9
J gene: TRBJ2-1
CDR3 protein: CASSVDYNEQFF
CDR3 DNA: TGTGCCAGCAGCGTAGACTACAATGAGCAGTTCTTC

CDR3 length: 19
D gene: NA
clone size: NA
V gene: TRBV2
J gene: TRBJ1-4
CDR3 protein: CASGLTRTSLLAYNEKLFF
CDR3 DNA: TGTGCCAGCGGCTTAACGAGGACATCCCTCCTTGCGTATAATGAAAAACTGTTTTTT